This section outlines one T cell receptor beta chain sequence together with its context. The antigen remains unidentified. These data originate in a study of T cell repertoires in cytomegalovirus infection. Study details: HLA-B-restricted CMV epitopes that are well studied, plus recently identified HLA-C-restricted ones, were used by the study. Public TCR beta signatures were indicative of both CMV infection and a matching HLA type. Study outcomes and limitations: Carriers of CMV plus the relevant HLA were identified by cumulative public TCR beta family frequency. The ex vivo response was dominated by HLA-C-restricted CMV-specific TCR beta clonotypes.

Using its own MiXCR run on the reads, TCRdb lists one record per CDR3 protein. The sample has about 890,000 distinct CDR3 sequences; more than 25% are singletons. The sequences come from cultured CD8+ T cells from PBMCs, collected from culture after CMV antigen stimulation. The clonotype originates from a human donor in good health (CMV status not recorded). Some clones in this sample may be carry-over from other donors' samples.

CDR3 sequence (DNA): TGTGCCAACAGACCGGGGGCTCAAGAGACCCAGTACTTC. Residues: CANRPGAQETQYF. This chain connects TRBV6-5 to TRBJ2-5; D possibly uses TRBD1 or TRBD2 (6 bases each). The CDR3 is 13 amino acids. V lost 10 bases and J 2 bases, leaving 14 bases between the germline ends. Germline V gene sequence: CDR1 MNHEY, CDR2 SVGAGI.